This entry lists 10 T cell receptor gamma chains sequenced from one sample in a study of gamma delta lymphoproliferative disorders and STAT genes. Genomic DNA from isolated PBMCs served as the sequencing template. TCRdb reapplied CATT to the multiplex PCR reads. The data contain several hundred gamma-chain clones, 20% to 30% of them singletons. Sequencing used blood. These receptors were obtained from a human donor in good health.

This clone is large in the sample. J is TRGJ1 or TRGJ2 and V is TRGV4. The J gene is not listed in TCRdb, so it was assigned here from a DNA match to germline. Germline loops: CDR1 EGSTGY, CDR2 YDSYTSSV. The CDR3 sequence is 12 residues long. V dropped 4 bases and J dropped 5; count of bases not matched to a gene: 5. CDR3 sequence: CATWDADYKKLF. In nucleotides, the CDR3 is TGTGCCACCTGGGACGCGGATTATAAGAAACTCTTT.

The V gene corresponds to TRGV10; no J gene was called. TRGV10 is assigned to the ORF class and has an uncertain function. The CDR3 is 14 amino acids. CDR3 coding DNA: TGTGCTGCGTGGGATTATTTCCCGAGGGGGGGTATTCTCTTT. This sequence encodes CAAWDYFPRGGILF.

In this sample, this clone is large. The rearrangement joins TRGV2 to TRGJ1 or TRGJ2. Germline matching of the DNA provided the J gene here, since TCRdb leaves it blank. Germline V gives CDR1 EGSNGY, CDR2 YDSYNSKV. CDR3 length equals 15 residues. With V trimmed by 5 bases and J by 4 bases, 14 bases remained unmatched. The CDR3 nucleotides are TGTGCCACCTGGGGCACGACTTTCGAATATTATAAGAAACTCTTT. This encodes CATWGTTFEYYKKLF.

By frequency in the sample, this clone is large. The CDR3 region has the DNA TGTGCCACCTGGGACGGGCCGGGTACGAGTAGTGATTGGATCAAGACGTTT. Encoded protein: CATWDGPGTSSDWIKTF. The chain is built from TRGV2 and TRGJP2. In the absence of a J gene in TCRdb, the DNA was matched to germline to assign it here. The CDR3 is made up of 17 amino acids. Trimming cost V 0 bases and J 2 bases; bases outside gene matches: 9. CDR1 EGSNGY and CDR2 YDSYNSKV come from the germline V gene.

By sample share, this clone is large. No DNA is shown, since the ends of the CDR3 on it are uncertain; the CDR3 is the one TCRdb lists. The chain's CDR3 is CTTVPAGLGTGSDWIKTF. There is no J gene call, but TRGV11 is given as the V gene. TRGV11 carries the ORF label, with uncertain function. The CDR3 contains 18 residues when both ends are counted.

V usage is TRGV4 and J usage is TRGJ1 or TRGJ2. Because TCRdb records no J gene, it was assigned here through a match of the DNA to germline. J lost 0 bases, V lost 0 bases, and 5 bases had no gene match. The germline V gene encodes CDR1 EGSTGY and CDR2 YDSYTSSV. There are 15 residues in the CDR3. In DNA form, the CDR3 reads TGTGCCACCTGGGATGGGCCGCTGAATTATTATAAGAAACTCTTT. This encodes CATWDGPLNYYKKLF.

Note on this clone: It is unclear where the CDR3 begins or ends on the DNA, so no DNA is shown, and the CDR3 is as TCRdb lists it. The V gene is TRGV10, but the J gene lacks a call. TRGV10 is an ORF for which the function is uncertain. 20 amino acids form the CDR3, both terminal residues included. The CDR3 sequence: CAAWMTPFIIRNSLAVEQHF.

The chain carries TRGV11 and TRGJ1 or TRGJ2. Here the J gene came from matching the DNA to germline, since TCRdb omits it. TRGV11 is given ORF status, its function remaining uncertain. CDR3 size: 16 residues. V was pared by 6 bases and J by 0 bases, with 11 bases of the junction left unmatched. Here the CDR3 reads CACWIGRLRNYYKKLF. The DNA of the CDR3 is TGTGCCTGCTGGATTGGACGACTTCGGAATTATTATAAGAAACTCTTT.

Judged by abundance, this clone is large. This chain's CDR3 is CATWDGPEKLF. As DNA, the CDR3 is TGTGCCACCTGGGACGGGCCCGAGAAACTCTTT. The V and J genes are TRGV4 and TRGJ1 or TRGJ2. Because TCRdb records no J gene, it was assigned here through a match of the DNA to germline. The trim removed 4 bases at V and 11 bases at J, leaving 8 bases unmatched. Germline CDR1 is EGSTGY and CDR2 is YDSYTSSV. The CDR3 spans 11 residues.

Sample share makes this clone hyperexpanded. This CDR3 is also generated by other DNA sequences in the sample. The gene calls are TRGV10 and TRGJP1. TCRdb carries no J gene annotation; the J gene was assigned here by matching the DNA with germline. TRGV10 is an ORF; its function is uncertain. The V and J ends lost 8 bases and 1 base, in that order; junction bases with no gene match: 11. This CDR3 is built from 16 residues. For the CDR3, the DNA is TGTGCTGCGTGGGATTTATTTTGTACCACTGGTTGGTTCAAGATATTT. This encodes CAAWDLFCTTGWFKIF.